One T cell receptor (beta chain) is described in this entry. CDR3 size: 16 residues. CDR1 is SGDLS and CDR2 is YYNGEE in the germline V gene. Trimming took 4 bases from V and 2 from J; bases not matched to a gene: 9. The sample originates from a study of blood T cell repertoires in COVID-19. Study-level information: From T cells, B-cell-depleted T cells, or PBMCs came the material, which was cDNA or gDNA.

The assay was immunoSEQ multiplex PCR, and TCRdb's table has in-frame clones only and misses some. The data show some 130,000 clones, 85% to 90% seen once. This chain links TRBV9 with TRBJ2-3; 8 bases match TRBD2. The TCR comes from a human donor in a cohort sampled during active COVID-19. Sequences were obtained from peripheral blood. In nucleotides, the CDR3 is TGTGCCAGCAGCCTTGCAGCGGGGGACCCCACAGATACGCAGTATTTT. This sequence encodes CASSLAAGDPTDTQYF. Based on the CDR3 plus reference TRBV9 and TRBJ2-3, the full variable domain is DSGVTQTPKHLITATGQRVTLRCSPRSGDLSVYWYQQSLDQGLQFLIQYYNGEERAKGNILERFSAQQFPDLHSELNLSSLELGDSALYFCASSLAAGDPTDTQYFGPGTRLTVL.